The rows below give T cell receptor beta chains drawn from one sample of a study of radiotherapy plus CTLA-4 blockade in lung cancer. Some clones are missing from TCRdb's copy, which holds only in-frame ones; the method was immunoSEQ multiplex PCR. The sample includes about 68,000 clones, 65% to 80% of them seen just once. The material was peripheral blood, obtained from a patient treated with radiotherapy plus ipilimumab. These receptors all stem from a human donor with non-small cell lung cancer who had a complete response to radiotherapy plus ipilimumab. CDR3s include the opening cysteine and the closing phenylalanine or tryptophan. A D gene is named only where the DNA matches it firmly. For some rows the clone size is stated as once, few or many, or as a class when expanded; others skip it.

CDR3	DNA	size	V	J	D
CSVESRERWETQYF	TGCAGCGTTGAATCACGGGAACGGTGGGAGACCCAGTACTTC	NA	TRBV29-1	TRBJ2-5	NA
CASRDPPNSPLHF	TGTGCCAGCAGGGACCCGCCGAATTCACCCCTCCACTTT	NA	TRBV2	TRBJ1-6	NA
CASGSGTSLHTQYF	TGTGCTAGTGGTTCCGGGACTAGCTTACATACGCAGTATTTT	few	TRBV12-5	TRBJ2-3	TRBD2
CASSPGHSGNTIYF	TGTGCCAGCAGCCCGGGACACTCTGGAAACACCATATATTTT	NA	TRBV14	TRBJ1-3	NA
CASSESSRVGYTF	TGTGCCAGCAGTGAATCTTCCAGGGTTGGCTACACCTTC	NA	TRBV2	TRBJ1-2	NA
CASSVGGTDTQYF	TGTGCCAGCAGCGTAGGTGGCACAGATACGCAGTATTTT	NA	TRBV9	TRBJ2-3	NA
CASSQSKGAWLEKLFF	TGCGCCAGCAGCCAGAGTAAGGGGGCTTGGTTGGAAAAACTGTTTTTT	NA	TRBV4-1	TRBJ1-4	TRBD1
CASSPGTARPEKLFF	TGTGCCAGCAGCCCGGGGACGGCCCGCCCTGAAAAACTATTTTTT	NA	TRBV7-6	TRBJ1-4	NA
CASSFFGGDQPQHF	TGTGCCAGCAGTTTTTTCGGGGGGGATCAGCCCCAGCATTTT	NA	TRBV28	TRBJ1-5	NA
CASSPGQLNTEAFF	TGTGCCAGCAGCCCAGGACAGCTAAACACTGAAGCTTTCTTT	few	TRBV7-9	TRBJ1-1	NA
CASSTGQVETQYF	TGTGCCAGTAGTACAGGACAGGTAGAGACCCAGTACTTC	NA	TRBV19	TRBJ2-5	TRBD1
CASSPGTGVGEKLFF	TGTGCCAGCAGCCCCGGGACAGGGGTAGGGGAAAAACTGTTTTTT	NA	TRBV6-5	TRBJ1-4	TRBD1
CASSEGGRDQPQHF	TGTGCCAGCTCAGAGGGGGGGCGGGATCAGCCCCAGCATTTT	NA	TRBV18	TRBJ1-5	NA
CASSEAWQNTGELFF	TGTGCCAGCAGTGAAGCGTGGCAGAACACCGGGGAGCTGTTTTTT	NA	TRBV6-1	TRBJ2-2	NA
CASSNRATQQPQHF	TGTGCCAGCAGTAACCGGGCCACACAGCAGCCCCAGCATTTT	NA	TRBV2	TRBJ1-5	NA
CASRYSSGNTIYF	TGTGCCAGCAGATATAGCTCTGGAAACACCATATATTTT	NA	TRBV11-3	TRBJ1-3	NA
CASSVVAGGNSPLHF	TGTGCCAGCAGCGTAGTGGCAGGGGGAAATTCACCCCTCCACTTT	NA	TRBV9	TRBJ1-6	TRBD1
CSVERQGQPYEQYF	TGCAGCGTTGAGAGACAGGGACAGCCCTACGAGCAGTACTTC	once	TRBV29-1	TRBJ2-7	TRBD1
CASSLDRNTGELFF	TGTGCCAGCAGCTTAGACAGGAACACCGGGGAGCTGTTTTTT	NA	TRBV7-2	TRBJ2-2	NA
CASSRTVFTF	TGTGCCAGCAGTCGGACAGTATTCACCTTC	NA	TRBV7-9	TRBJ1-2	NA
CASSLVNGAGGYTF	TGTGCCAGCAGCTTAGTGAACGGGGCAGGGGGCTACACCTTC	few	TRBV7-9	TRBJ1-2	NA
CASSLGLAESNEQFF	TGTGCCAGCAGCTTAGGGCTAGCGGAGAGCAATGAGCAGTTCTTC	once	TRBV7-2	TRBJ2-1	TRBD2
CASSSMGANTGELFF	TGTGCCAGCAGCTCTATGGGCGCGAACACCGGGGAGCTGTTTTTT	NA	TRBV7-2	TRBJ2-2	NA
CASSAQGGNQPQHF	TGTGCCAGCAGCGCCCAGGGGGGCAATCAGCCCCAGCATTTT	few	TRBV7-9	TRBJ1-5	TRBD1
CASSGQGYTIYF	TGTGCCAGCAGCGGACAGGGGTACACCATATATTTT	few	TRBV28	TRBJ1-3	TRBD1
CASSRVRASTDTQYF	TGTGCCAGCAGCCGGGTCCGGGCATCCACAGATACGCAGTATTTT	NA	TRBV5-4	TRBJ2-3	NA
CSVDREDTEAFF	TGCAGCGTGGACAGGGAGGACACTGAAGCTTTCTTT	NA	TRBV29-1	TRBJ1-1	TRBD1
CASSPQGLAKFF	TGCGCCAGCAGCCCGCAAGGACTAGCAAAGTTCTTC	NA	TRBV5-1	TRBJ2-1	TRBD2
CASSKKGLAGGFWETQYF	TGTGCCAGCAGCAAAAAGGGACTAGCGGGGGGGTTCTGGGAGACCCAGTACTTC	NA	TRBV21-1	TRBJ2-5	NA
CASSPTLGDPNEKLFF	TGCGCCAGCAGTCCCACCCTGGGGGACCCTAATGAAAAACTGTTTTTT	NA	TRBV23-1	TRBJ1-4	NA
CASSSQVGANVLTF	TGTGCCAGCAGTTCCCAGGTCGGGGCCAACGTCCTGACTTTC	NA	TRBV6-5	TRBJ2-6	NA
CASSLGRDFGYTF	TGTGCCAGCAGCCTGGGCAGGGACTTTGGCTACACCTTC	NA	TRBV6-5	TRBJ1-2	NA
CASSRMSGYNEQFF	TGTGCCAGCAGTAGAATGAGCGGCTACAATGAGCAGTTCTTC	NA	TRBV2	TRBJ2-1	NA
CASSVTSGGTHTQYF	TGCGCCAGCAGCGTGACTAGCGGGGGGACGCATACGCAGTATTTT	NA	TRBV5-1	TRBJ2-3	TRBD2
CASSQRTGVDIQYF	TGCGCCAGCAGCCAAAGGACAGGGGTTGACATTCAGTACTTC	NA	TRBV4-3	TRBJ2-4	TRBD1
CASSRGRSSYNEQFF	TGTGCCAGCAGCCGCGGGAGGTCGTCCTACAATGAGCAGTTCTTC	NA	TRBV7-4	TRBJ2-1	TRBD2
CASSKQGYEQYF	TGTGCCAGCAGTAAACAGGGCTACGAGCAGTACTTC	NA	TRBV6-6	TRBJ2-7	NA
CASSDSLQAFF	TGTGCCAGCAGCGACAGTTTGCAGGCTTTCTTT	NA	TRBV2	TRBJ1-1	NA
CASSLFNSGNTGELFF	TGTGCCAGCAGCTTGTTTAATTCGGGGAACACCGGGGAGCTGTTTTTT	NA	TRBV5-6	TRBJ2-2	NA
CASSLVGRQIRGSTQYF	TGTGCCAGCAGCTTAGTAGGGCGGCAAATCCGAGGGAGTACGCAGTATTTT	few	TRBV7-2	TRBJ2-3	NA
CASSREDSDTQYF	TGTGCCAGTAGTAGGGAAGATTCAGATACGCAGTATTTT	NA	TRBV19	TRBJ2-3	NA
CASRLTEGASEKLFF	TGTGCCAGCAGACTTACCGAGGGGGCTAGTGAAAAACTGTTTTTT	NA	TRBV2	TRBJ1-4	TRBD1
CASSPTGKLNTEAFF	TGTGCCAGCAGCCCGACAGGGAAACTAAACACTGAAGCTTTCTTT	once	TRBV11-2	TRBJ1-1	TRBD1
CASIKGGGPNQPQHF	TGTGCCAGTATTAAAGGGGGGGGACCCAATCAGCCCCAGCATTTT	NA	TRBV19	TRBJ1-5	NA
CASSFIPGSSGNTIYF	TGCGCCAGCAGCTTCATCCCGGGGAGCTCTGGAAACACCATATATTTT	once	TRBV5-1	TRBJ1-3	NA
CASSTSTANTGELFF	TGTGCCAGCAGCACCTCGACAGCAAACACCGGGGAGCTGTTTTTT	NA	TRBV9	TRBJ2-2	NA
CASSGGDVGETQYF	TGCGCCAGCAGTGGAGGGGACGTTGGAGAGACCCAGTACTTC	NA	TRBV10-1	TRBJ2-5	NA
CASSSGGTGNEKLFF	TGTGCCAGCTCTTCGGGAGGGACAGGGAATGAAAAACTGTTTTTT	NA	TRBV18	TRBJ1-4	TRBD1
CSPPGDYGDEQYF	TGCAGTCCACCGGGGGATTACGGAGACGAGCAGTACTTC	once	TRBV29-1	TRBJ2-7	NA
CASSPVGGVGNEQFF	TGCGCCAGCAGCCCCGTGGGGGGCGTTGGTAATGAGCAGTTCTTC	few	TRBV4-1	TRBJ2-1	NA
CASSPDRGDQPQHF	TGCGCCAGCAGCCCGGACAGGGGGGATCAGCCCCAGCATTTT	NA	TRBV5-1	TRBJ1-5	TRBD1
CASSKGTGVTNYGYTF	TGTGCCAGCAGTAAAGGGACAGGGGTGACTAACTATGGCTACACCTTC	NA	TRBV28	TRBJ1-2	TRBD1
CASSLQGYTEAFF	TGTGCCAGCAGCTTACAGGGGTACACTGAAGCTTTCTTT	NA	TRBV7-6	TRBJ1-1	NA
CAWKRQGALGQPQHF	TGTGCCTGGAAGAGACAGGGGGCGCTGGGTCAGCCCCAGCATTTT	NA	TRBV30	TRBJ1-5	TRBD1
CASGEGDTQYF	TGTGCTAGCGGCGAGGGAGATACGCAGTATTTT	NA	TRBV7-7	TRBJ2-3	NA